This note documents a single T cell receptor beta chain sequence. This sample is part of a study of regulatory T cells in long-lasting Graves disease. Time point reported: newly diagnosed GD, antithyroid drugs for less than 3 months. PBMCs were the source of the RNA used for TCR sequencing. V lost 1 base to trimming and J lost 1 base; unmatched junction nucleotides: 0. The germline V gene has CDR1 DFQATT and CDR2 SNEGSKA (reference sequence). CDR3 length: 14 amino acids. In building TCR beta libraries, iRepertoire HTBI primers were used together with Arm-PCR of CDR3 regions. TCRdb recomputed calls from the multiplex PCR reads with MiXCR, one row per CDR3 protein. The sample has some 500,000 distinct CDR3 sequences; about 16% are singletons. The data were also submitted as part of a second study, on T cells in Graves' hyperthyroidism and ophthalmopathy. From that report: Patients were excluded for uncontrolled infection, other autoimmune disease, pregnancy or lactation.

The rearrangement uses TRBV20-1 and TRBJ2-3; TRBD2 matches at 9 bases. Source: peripheral blood mononuclear cells (PBMCs), taken at new diagnosis, from a patient treated with antithyroid drugs. The receptor was derived from a woman in her forties or fifties with Graves disease. The CDR3 is CSARASGGTDTQYF. Here the CDR3 DNA reads TGCAGTGCTAGAGCTAGCGGGGGCACAGATACGCAGTATTTT.